This is a list of T cell receptor beta chains from one sample in a study of T cells after yellow fever vaccination. TCRdb reprocessed the 5' RACE reads with MiXCR, giving one entry per CDR3 protein. The sample records approximately 140,000 distinct CDR3 sequences, over 7% being singletons. The specimen was CD4+ T cells sorted from PBMCs, collected 5 days after the yellow fever booster vaccination. The receptors here all came from a man younger than 40 who received the YFV17D yellow fever vaccine. Each CDR3 is given with its conserved first and last residue. D genes are given only for firm matches. Rows give clone size only sometimes, using once, few, many, or a class for an expanded clone.

d_call: -; j_call: TRBJ2-3; clone_size: many; v_call: TRBV20-1; cdr3_nt: TGCAGTGCTGGAGCCATAGCGAGCACAGATACGCAGTATTTT; cdr3_aa: CSAGAIASTDTQYF
d_call: -; j_call: TRBJ2-6; clone_size: many; v_call: TRBV7-6; cdr3_nt: TGTGCCAGCAGCTTGGGACATTTAAGGTCTGGGGCCAACGTCCTGACTTTC; cdr3_aa: CASSLGHLRSGANVLTF
d_call: -; j_call: TRBJ2-7; clone_size: few; v_call: TRBV11-2; cdr3_nt: TGTGCCAGCAGCTTAGCACAGCGAGGGCAGTACTTC; cdr3_aa: CASSLAQRGQYF
d_call: -; j_call: TRBJ1-3; clone_size: many; v_call: TRBV6-5; cdr3_nt: TGTGCCAGCAGTTTACATAGCTCTGGAAACACCATATATTTT; cdr3_aa: CASSLHSSGNTIYF
d_call: -; j_call: TRBJ2-1; clone_size: many; v_call: TRBV7-2; cdr3_nt: TGTGCCAGCAGCCCCGGGGACCTTAGGCAGTTCTTC; cdr3_aa: CASSPGDLRQFF
d_call: -; j_call: TRBJ2-2; clone_size: many; v_call: TRBV7-2; cdr3_nt: TGTGCCAGCAGCTTAGGAAGTTTAAGCGGGTTCACCGGGGAGCTGTTTTTT; cdr3_aa: CASSLGSLSGFTGELFF
d_call: -; j_call: TRBJ2-1; clone_size: many; v_call: TRBV25-1; cdr3_nt: TGTGCCATCCTGCACTGGAAAGTCTTC; cdr3_aa: CAILHWKVF
d_call: -; j_call: TRBJ1-5; clone_size: -; v_call: TRBV18; cdr3_nt: TGTGCCAGCTCACCGGGTACGGATAGCAATCAGCCCCAGCATTTT; cdr3_aa: CASSPGTDSNQPQHF
d_call: TRBD2; j_call: TRBJ2-3; clone_size: many; v_call: TRBV18; cdr3_nt: TGTGCCAGCTCACCACCGTGGGTCCTACTAGCGGGAGACACAGATACGCAGTATTTT; cdr3_aa: CASSPPWVLLAGDTDTQYF
d_call: TRBD2; j_call: TRBJ2-5; clone_size: many; v_call: TRBV7-2; cdr3_nt: TGTGCCAGCAGTTCGACTAGCGGGACTTTCGGAGAGACCCAGTACTTC; cdr3_aa: CASSSTSGTFGETQYF
d_call: TRBD2; j_call: TRBJ2-7; clone_size: many; v_call: TRBV6-1; cdr3_nt: TGTGCCAGCAGCCGAGAAGCGGGACTCTCGTACGAGCAGTACTTC; cdr3_aa: CASSREAGLSYEQYF
d_call: -; j_call: TRBJ1-3; clone_size: few; v_call: TRBV25-1; cdr3_nt: TGTGCCAGCATCGGGTACTCTGGAAACACCATATATTTT; cdr3_aa: CASIGYSGNTIYF
d_call: TRBD2; j_call: TRBJ2-2; clone_size: many; v_call: TRBV5-1; cdr3_nt: TGCGCCAGCAGCTTGGACCTTAGCGGGAGTTTCGGGGAGCTGTTTTTT; cdr3_aa: CASSLDLSGSFGELFF
d_call: TRBD1; j_call: TRBJ1-2; clone_size: many; v_call: TRBV7-6; cdr3_nt: TGTGCCAGCAGCTCAGGACAGGGCCGAGGTGGCTACACCTTC; cdr3_aa: CASSSGQGRGGYTF
d_call: TRBD2; j_call: TRBJ2-3; clone_size: many; v_call: TRBV11-2; cdr3_nt: TGTGCCAGCAGCTTAGGGGCTAGCGGTAGAACAGATACGCAGTATTTT; cdr3_aa: CASSLGASGRTDTQYF
d_call: -; j_call: TRBJ2-7; clone_size: many; v_call: TRBV11-1; cdr3_nt: TGTGCCAGCAGCTCTCCGCGGGCTGGGGCTGACGAGCAGTACTTC; cdr3_aa: CASSSPRAGADEQYF